This T cell receptor (beta chain) came from a study of T cells in Graves' hyperthyroidism and ophthalmopathy. What was amplified from RNA transcripts were TCR beta CDR3 regions. First-round RT-PCR targeting the TCR CDR3 was performed with the HTBI primer set. TCRdb re-called the multiplex PCR reads through MiXCR, storing one row per CDR3 protein. The table shows roughly 840,000 distinct CDR3 sequences, with 38% occurring only once. PBMCs stemmed from less than 13 ml fresh peripheral blood. Per germline, CDR1 SNHLY and CDR2 FYNNEI. This CDR3 spans 14 amino acids. Losses at the gene ends were 1 base for V and 3 bases for J; bases not matched to a gene: 3. This clonotype was recorded many times.

This TCR derives from a man aged 18 to 29 with Graves' hyperthyroidism. The chain uses TRBV2 and TRBJ2-7; TRBD1 matches 7 bases. The specimen sequenced was blood. For the CDR3, the DNA is TGTGCCAGCAGTGAAGAACAGGGGATCTACGAGCAGTACTTC. Protein sequence: CASSEEQGIYEQYF.